Presented here are 11 T cell receptor beta chains from one specimen sequenced in a study of blood T cell repertoires in COVID-19 (dated by TCRdb to 2018 to 2021). The library was produced with the immunoSEQ multiplex PCR assay. TCRdb's version of the immuneACCESS table is confined to in-frame rearrangements and falls short of the full clone set. An unresolved V gene accounts for under half of the shortfall where checked; the remainder is of unknown origin. The sample table contains under 95,000 clones; only one count was recorded for approximately 87% of them. Approximately 19% of the sample is taken by the ten largest. The sample taken for sequencing was peripheral blood. The receptors were gathered from a man aged 80 or over in a cohort sampled during active COVID-19.

DNA for the CDR3: TGTGCCAGCAGCTTAAAGGGGCAGGGCGCCCGAGTACCCGAGCAGTACGTC. Its translation: CASSLKGQGARVPEQYV. The chain is built from TRBV7-8 and TRBJ2-7, with D tentatively TRBD1 (5 bases). The CDR3 sequence is 17 residues long. The germline V gene encodes CDR1 SGHVS and CDR2 FQNEAQ. V was cut by 2 bases and J by 6 bases, with 23 bases left in between.

This clone was picked up one time. The CDR3 here is CASSLTGTNTGELFF. Written as DNA, the CDR3 is TGTGCCAGCAGCCTGACAGGGACGAACACCGGGGAGCTGTTTTTT. The chain carries TRBV7-3 and TRBJ2-2; TRBD1 matches 7 bases. This CDR3 region has 15 residues. The germline gives CDR1 SGHTA, CDR2 FQGTGA. Trimming at V came to 5 bases and at J to 0 bases, leaving 3 bases not matched to a gene. Complete variable domain (other parts from reference TRBV7-3 and TRBJ2-2): GAGVSQTPSNKVTEKGKYVELRCDPISGHTALYWYRQSLGQGPEFLIYFQGTGAADDSGLPNDRFFAVRPEGSVSTLKIQRTERGDSAVYLCASSLTGTNTGELFFGEGSRLTVL.

The chain carries TRBV7-2 and TRBJ2-5; 10 bases agree with TRBD2. CDR3 length equals 16 residues. Germline V CDR1 and CDR2: SGHTA, FQGNSA. Trimming cost V 0 bases and J 2 bases; bases outside gene matches: 3. The CDR3 sequence is CASSLALAGQQETQYF. The CDR3, as DNA: TGTGCCAGCAGCTTAGCACTAGCGGGACAGCAAGAGACCCAGTACTTC.

This rearrangement joins TRBV5-1 to TRBJ2-5; maybe TRBD2 (6 bases). The CDR3 is made up of 13 amino acids. The ends were cut back, 2 bases at V and 4 bases at J, with 9 bases in the middle. Germline-derived CDR1 and CDR2 are SGHRS and YFSETQ. The CDR3, as DNA: TGCGCCAGCAGCTTCCCGGGAGCAGAGACCCAGTACTTC. Protein product: CASSFPGAETQYF.

The rearrangement joins TRBV28 to TRBJ1-6; D perhaps matches TRBD1 (5 bases). Trimming shortened V by 7 bases and J by 12 bases, and 22 bases separated the two germline ends. Germline CDR1 and CDR2: MDHEN and SYDVKM. The CDR3 totals 15 residues. The CDR3 loop reads CASKRGTAGGEPLHF. The CDR3 DNA reads as TGTGCCAGCAAACGCGGGACGGCGGGCGGAGAACCCCTCCACTTT.

The chain recombines TRBV6-5 with TRBJ2-7; weak D call: TRBD1 (6 bases). Trimming cost V 3 bases and J 2 bases, with 14 bases left between them. The CDR3 consists of 15 residues. Germline CDR1 reads MNHEY; CDR2 reads SVGAGI. CDR3 in DNA: TGTGCCAGCAGTTATTCTGGTGGACAGACCTACGAGCAGTACTTC. Translation: CASSYSGGQTYEQYF.

This clone has a single count. The V and J genes are TRBV7-9 and TRBJ2-5, with 11 bases aligning to TRBD2. From germline, CDR1 is SEHNR and CDR2 FQNEAQ (reference sequence). V was clipped by 5 bases and J by 7 bases; unmatched bases: 9. The CDR3 contains 15 residues. The CDR3 is CASSTLAGATGTQYF. The CDR3 DNA sequence: TGTGCCAGCAGCACACTAGCGGGAGCCACGGGGACCCAGTACTTC.

This chain connects TRBV18 to TRBJ1-5; D not certain. This CDR3 comprises 15 residues. V was cut by 4 bases and J by 5 bases, with 15 bases left in between. Looked up from germline, CDR1 is KGHSH and CDR2 is LQKENI. Written as DNA, the CDR3 is TGTGCCAGCTCACTCTCGGTAGATCCCCATCAGCCCCAGCATTTT. It codes for CASSLSVDPHQPQHF.

The chain joins TRBV5-1 to TRBJ2-5; tentative D call: TRBD1 (6 bases). Germline V CDR1 and CDR2: SGHRS, YFSETQ. With 2 bases removed from V and 1 base from J, the gap between germline ends came to 12 bases. The CDR3 extends over 15 amino acids. CDR3 amino acids: CASSLYGTSQETQYF. DNA for the CDR3: TGCGCCAGCAGCTTATACGGGACAAGCCAAGAGACCCAGTACTTC.

The chain has TRBV6-1 and TRBJ2-2, with D hard to call. The germline V gene encodes CDR1 MNHNS and CDR2 SASEGT. The CDR3 has 14 residues. V was shortened by 2 bases and J by 6 bases, with 10 bases between the two germline ends. The chain's CDR3 is CASSEPGNSGELFF. In nucleotides, the CDR3 is TGTGCCAGCAGTGAACCTGGCAATTCCGGGGAGCTGTTTTTT.

Worth noting for this clone: This sample also contains other DNA sequences that code for the same CDR3. The genes are TRBV5-1 and TRBJ1-1; tentatively, D is TRBD1 (6 bases). Germline V gene sequence: CDR1 SGHRS, CDR2 YFSETQ. CDR3 length: 14 amino acids. V lost 0 bases and J lost 4, with 10 bases in between. In DNA, the CDR3 is TGCGCCAGCAGCTTGGGTACAGGGTCCACTGAAGCTTTCTTT. Amino acid sequence: CASSLGTGSTEAFF. Supplemented by reference TRBV5-1 and TRBJ1-1, the full variable domain reads KAGVTQTPRYLIKTRGQQVTLSCSPISGHRSVSWYQQTPGQGLQFLFEYFSETQRNKGNFPGRFSGRQFSNSRSEMNVSTLELGDSALYLCASSLGTGSTEAFFGQGTRLTVV.